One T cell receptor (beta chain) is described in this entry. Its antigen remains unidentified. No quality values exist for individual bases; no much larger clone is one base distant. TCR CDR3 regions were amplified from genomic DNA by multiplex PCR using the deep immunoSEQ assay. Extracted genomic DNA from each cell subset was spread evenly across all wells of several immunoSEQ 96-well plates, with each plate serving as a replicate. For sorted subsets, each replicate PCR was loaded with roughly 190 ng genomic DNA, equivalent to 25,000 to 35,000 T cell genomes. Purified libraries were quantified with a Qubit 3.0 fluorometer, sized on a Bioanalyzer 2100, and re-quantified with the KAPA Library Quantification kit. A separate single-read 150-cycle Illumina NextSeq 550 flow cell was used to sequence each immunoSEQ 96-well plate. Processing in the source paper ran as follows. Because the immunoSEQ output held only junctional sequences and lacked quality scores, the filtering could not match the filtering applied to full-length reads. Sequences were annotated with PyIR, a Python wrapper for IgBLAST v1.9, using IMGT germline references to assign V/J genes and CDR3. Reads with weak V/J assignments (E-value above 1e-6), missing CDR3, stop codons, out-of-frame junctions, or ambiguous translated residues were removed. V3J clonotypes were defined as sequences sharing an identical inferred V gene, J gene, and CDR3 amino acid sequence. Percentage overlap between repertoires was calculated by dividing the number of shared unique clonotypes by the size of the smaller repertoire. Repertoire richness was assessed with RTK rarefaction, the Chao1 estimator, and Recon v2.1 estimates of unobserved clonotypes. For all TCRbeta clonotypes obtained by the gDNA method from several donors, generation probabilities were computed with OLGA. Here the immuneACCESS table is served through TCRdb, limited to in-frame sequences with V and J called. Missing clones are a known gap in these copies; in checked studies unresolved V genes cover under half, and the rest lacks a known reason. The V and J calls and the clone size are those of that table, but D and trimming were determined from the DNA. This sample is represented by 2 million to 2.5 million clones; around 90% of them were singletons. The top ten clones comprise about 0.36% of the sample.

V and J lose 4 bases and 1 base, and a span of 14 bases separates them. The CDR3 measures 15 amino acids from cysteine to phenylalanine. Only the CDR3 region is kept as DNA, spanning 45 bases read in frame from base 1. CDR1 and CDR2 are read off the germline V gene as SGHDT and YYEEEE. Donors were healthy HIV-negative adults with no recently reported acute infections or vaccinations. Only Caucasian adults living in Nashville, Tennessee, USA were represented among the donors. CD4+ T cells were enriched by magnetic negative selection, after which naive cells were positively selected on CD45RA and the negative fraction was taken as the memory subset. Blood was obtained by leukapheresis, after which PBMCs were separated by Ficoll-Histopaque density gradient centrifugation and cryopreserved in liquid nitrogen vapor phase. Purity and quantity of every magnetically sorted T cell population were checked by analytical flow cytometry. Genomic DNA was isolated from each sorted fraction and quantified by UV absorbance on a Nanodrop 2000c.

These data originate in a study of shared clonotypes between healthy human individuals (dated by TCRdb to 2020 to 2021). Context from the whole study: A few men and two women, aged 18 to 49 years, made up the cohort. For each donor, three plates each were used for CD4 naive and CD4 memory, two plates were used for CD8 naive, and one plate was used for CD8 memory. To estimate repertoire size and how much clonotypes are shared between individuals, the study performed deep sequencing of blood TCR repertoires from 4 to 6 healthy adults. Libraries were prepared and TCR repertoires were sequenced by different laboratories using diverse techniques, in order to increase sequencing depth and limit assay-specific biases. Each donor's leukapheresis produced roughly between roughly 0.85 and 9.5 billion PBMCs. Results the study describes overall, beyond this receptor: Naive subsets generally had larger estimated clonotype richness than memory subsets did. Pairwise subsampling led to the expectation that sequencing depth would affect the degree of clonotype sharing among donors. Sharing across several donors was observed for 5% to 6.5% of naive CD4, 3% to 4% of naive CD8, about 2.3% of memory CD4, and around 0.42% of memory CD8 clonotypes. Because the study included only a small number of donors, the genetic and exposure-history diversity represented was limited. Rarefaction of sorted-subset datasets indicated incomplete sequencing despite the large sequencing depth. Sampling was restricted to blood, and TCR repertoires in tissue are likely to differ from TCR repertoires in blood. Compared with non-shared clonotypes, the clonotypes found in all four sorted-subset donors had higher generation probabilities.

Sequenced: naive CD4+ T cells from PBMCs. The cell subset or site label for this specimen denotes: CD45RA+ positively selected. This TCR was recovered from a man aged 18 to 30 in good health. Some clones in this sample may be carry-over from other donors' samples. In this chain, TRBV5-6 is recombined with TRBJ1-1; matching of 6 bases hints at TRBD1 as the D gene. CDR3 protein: CASSRAGGRNTEAFF. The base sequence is TGTGCCAGCAGCCGCGCGGGGGGCCGGAACACTGAAGCTTTCTTT.